This T cell receptor (beta chain) was identified in a study of post-analysis software for immune sequencing data. In the study overall: Relapsing-remitting, secondary progressive and progressive-relapsing multiple sclerosis courses were included.

V lost 2 bases and J lost 5, with 16 bases in between. There are 16 residues in the CDR3. CDR1 and CDR2 (germline): ENHRY, SYGVKD. To note about this clonotype: Its antigen is currently unknown.

Unique molecular identifiers featured in each of the TCR beta cDNA libraries. Using its own MiXCR run on the PCR reads, TCRdb lists one record per CDR3 protein. Found here are under 650,000 distinct CDR3 sequences, about 44% of them singletons; the top ten hold under 2%. General study findings and limits: Multiple sclerosis patients had significantly lower normalized Chao1 diversity than controls. Comparison of patients with controls showed five TRBV segments more frequent in patients, TRBV5-6, TRBV5-1 and TRBV20-1 among them.

Material for sequencing was blood. J is TRBJ2-4 and V is TRBV10-3; D is possibly TRBD2 (6 bases). This receptor was taken from a girl between 10 and 17 years old with multiple sclerosis. CDR3 coding DNA: TGTGCCATCAGTGAGGCGGAGGGGCGCGTGGAAAACATTCAGTACTTC. Translating it yields CAISEAEGRVENIQYF.